This T cell receptor beta chain originates from a study of T cells expressing NK-cell markers. General study points: In a handful of donors, these clonotypes also led the CD3+CD56-NKG2C+ fraction.

The CDR3 is 13 residues long. CDR1 MDHEN and CDR2 SYDVKM come from the germline V gene. Beta-chain TCR cDNA was generated via 5'RACE template switching with UMIs. Using the 5' RACE reads, TCRdb records one entry per CDR3 protein without DNA. The listing records 350,000 to 400,000 distinct CDR3 sequences. As to this clonotype: What it binds is unknown.

This chain connects TRBV28 to TRBJ2-2. This receptor was taken from a woman aged 50 to 60 in good health. Specimen: blood T cells: a sorted CD56 or NKG2C T cell subset, CD4+ or CD8+ T cells, or bulk PBMC T cells (not recorded which). This chain's CDR3 is CASSLRVTGELFF.